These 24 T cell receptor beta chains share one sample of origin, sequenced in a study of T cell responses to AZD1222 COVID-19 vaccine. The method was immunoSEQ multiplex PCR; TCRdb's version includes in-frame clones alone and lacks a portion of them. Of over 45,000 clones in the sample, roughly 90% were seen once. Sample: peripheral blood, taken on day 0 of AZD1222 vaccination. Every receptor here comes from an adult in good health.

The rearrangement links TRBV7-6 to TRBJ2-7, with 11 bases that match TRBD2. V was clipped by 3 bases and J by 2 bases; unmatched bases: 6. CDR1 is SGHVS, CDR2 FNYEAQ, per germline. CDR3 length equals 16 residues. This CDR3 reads CASSFGSTSGAYEQYF. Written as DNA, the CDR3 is TGTGCCAGCAGCTTCGGGTCGACTAGCGGGGCCTACGAGCAGTACTTC.

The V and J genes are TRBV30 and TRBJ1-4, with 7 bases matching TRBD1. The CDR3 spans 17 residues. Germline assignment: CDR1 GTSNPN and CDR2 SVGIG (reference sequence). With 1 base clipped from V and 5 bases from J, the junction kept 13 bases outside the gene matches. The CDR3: CAWSGPGQSTKNEKLFF. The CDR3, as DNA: TGTGCCTGGAGTGGCCCGGGACAGTCAACAAAAAATGAAAAACTGTTTTTT.

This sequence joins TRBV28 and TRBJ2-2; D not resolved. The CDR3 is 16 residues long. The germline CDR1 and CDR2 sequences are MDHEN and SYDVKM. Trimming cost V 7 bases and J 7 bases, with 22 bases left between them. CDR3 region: CASTPSGKGISGELFF. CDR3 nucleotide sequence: TGTGCCAGCACCCCATCTGGGAAGGGCATTAGCGGGGAGCTGTTTTTT.

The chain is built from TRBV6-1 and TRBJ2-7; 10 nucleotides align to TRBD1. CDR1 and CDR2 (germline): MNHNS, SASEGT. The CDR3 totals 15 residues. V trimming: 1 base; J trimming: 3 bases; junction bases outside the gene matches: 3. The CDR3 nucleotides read TGTGCCAGCAGTGAAGGACAGGGGGCCTTCTACGAGCAGTACTTC. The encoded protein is CASSEGQGAFYEQYF.

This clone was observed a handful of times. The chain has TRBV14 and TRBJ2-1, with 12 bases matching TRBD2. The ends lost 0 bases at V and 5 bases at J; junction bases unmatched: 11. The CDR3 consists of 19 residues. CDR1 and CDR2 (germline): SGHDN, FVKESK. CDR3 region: CASSQDRTSGIGFNNEQFF. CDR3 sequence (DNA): TGTGCCAGCAGCCAAGACAGGACTAGCGGGATAGGGTTTAACAATGAGCAGTTCTTC.

The CDR3 DNA follows: TGTGCCAGCAGTCGTTGGGGGCAGAGCTCTGGGGCCAACGTCCTGACTTTC. The encoded protein is CASSRWGQSSGANVLTF. The J gene is TRBJ2-6, the V gene TRBV28; TRBD1 is a possible D gene (6 bases). V lost 5 bases to trimming and J lost 0 bases, with 14 bases between them. CDR1 and CDR2 from the germline V gene are MDHEN and SYDVKM. This CDR3 is built from 17 residues.

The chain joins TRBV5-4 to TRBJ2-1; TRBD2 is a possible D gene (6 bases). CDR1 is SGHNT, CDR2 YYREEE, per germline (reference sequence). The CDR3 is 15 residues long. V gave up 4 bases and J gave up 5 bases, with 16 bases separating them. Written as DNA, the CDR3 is TGTGCCAGCAGCCTCTGGCGGGGAACCCACAATGAGCAGTTCTTC. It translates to CASSLWRGTHNEQFF. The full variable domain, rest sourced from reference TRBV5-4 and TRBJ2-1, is ETGVTQSPTHLIKTRGQQVTLRCSSQSGHNTVSWYQQALGQGPQFIFQYYREEENGRGNFPPRFSGLQFPNYSSELNVNALELDDSALYLCASSLWRGTHNEQFFGPGTRLTVL.

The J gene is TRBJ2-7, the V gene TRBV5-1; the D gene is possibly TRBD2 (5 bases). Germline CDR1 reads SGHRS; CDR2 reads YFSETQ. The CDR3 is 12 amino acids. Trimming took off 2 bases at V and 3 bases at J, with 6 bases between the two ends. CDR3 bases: TGCGCCAGCAGCTTTGAGGGCTACGAGCAGTACTTC. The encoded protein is CASSFEGYEQYF. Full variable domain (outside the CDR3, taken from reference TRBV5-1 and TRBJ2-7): KAGVTQTPRYLIKTRGQQVTLSCSPISGHRSVSWYQQTPGQGLQFLFEYFSETQRNKGNFPGRFSGRQFSNSRSEMNVSTLELGDSALYLCASSFEGYEQYFGPGTRLTVT.

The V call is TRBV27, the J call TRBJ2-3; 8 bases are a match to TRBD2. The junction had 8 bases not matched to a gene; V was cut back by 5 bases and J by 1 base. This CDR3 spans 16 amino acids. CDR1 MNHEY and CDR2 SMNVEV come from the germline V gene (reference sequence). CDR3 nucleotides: TGTGCCAGCAGTCCGTATGTAGCGGGACGCACAGATACGCAGTATTTT. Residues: CASSPYVAGRTDTQYF.

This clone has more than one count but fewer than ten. CDR3 sequence reads: CASSLGNSGNTIYF. The CDR3 nucleotides are TGTGCCAGCAGCCTTGGGAACTCTGGAAACACCATATATTTT. V usage is TRBV3-1 (or the pseudogene TRBV3-2) and J usage is TRBJ1-3; the D is unclear. V lost 4 bases, J lost 0 bases, and 7 bases lay in between. Germline V gene sequence: CDR1 LGHDT, CDR2 YNNKEL (reference sequence). The CDR3 extends over 14 amino acids.

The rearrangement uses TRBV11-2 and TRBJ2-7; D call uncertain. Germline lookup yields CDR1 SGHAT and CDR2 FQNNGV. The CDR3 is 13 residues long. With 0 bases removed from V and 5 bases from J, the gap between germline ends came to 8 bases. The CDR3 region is CASSLDRTHEQYF. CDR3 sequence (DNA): TGTGCCAGCAGCTTAGATAGAACCCACGAGCAGTACTTC.

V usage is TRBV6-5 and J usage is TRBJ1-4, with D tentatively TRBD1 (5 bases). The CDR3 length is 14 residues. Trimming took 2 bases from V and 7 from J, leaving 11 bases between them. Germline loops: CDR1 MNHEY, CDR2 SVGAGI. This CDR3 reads CASSYRGEGEKLFF. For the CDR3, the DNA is TGTGCCAGCAGTTACAGGGGCGAGGGTGAAAAACTGTTTTTT.

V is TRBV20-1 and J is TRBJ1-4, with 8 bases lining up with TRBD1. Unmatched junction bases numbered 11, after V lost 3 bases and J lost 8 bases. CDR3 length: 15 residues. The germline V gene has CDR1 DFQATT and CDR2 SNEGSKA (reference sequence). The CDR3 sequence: CSASGSTGEEEKLFF. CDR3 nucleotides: TGCAGTGCTAGTGGTTCGACAGGGGAAGAAGAAAAACTGTTTTTT.

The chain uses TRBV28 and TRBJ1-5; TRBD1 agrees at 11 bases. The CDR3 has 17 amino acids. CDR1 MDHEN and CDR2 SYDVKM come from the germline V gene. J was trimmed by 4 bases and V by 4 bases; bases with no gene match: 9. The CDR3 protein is CASSSGQGAYQNQPQHF. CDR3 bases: TGTGCCAGCAGTTCCGGACAGGGGGCCTATCAAAATCAGCCCCAGCATTTT.

CDR3: CASSPQTGWDEKLFF. In nucleotides, the CDR3 is TGTGCCAGCAGCCCTCAGACAGGTTGGGATGAAAAACTGTTTTTT. This chain connects TRBV7-2 to TRBJ1-4; possibly TRBD1 for D (6 bases). CDR1 is SGHTA, CDR2 FQGNSA, per germline. Deletions cut 5 bases from V and 6 bases from J, with 16 bases between. CDR3 length: 15 residues. The full variable domain, its missing parts supplied by reference TRBV7-2 and TRBJ1-4, is GAGVSQSPSNKVTEKGKDVELRCDPISGHTALYWYRQSLGQGLEFLIYFQGNSAPDKSGLPSDRFSAERTGGSVSTLTIQRTQQEDSAVYLCASSPQTGWDEKLFFGSGTQLSVL.

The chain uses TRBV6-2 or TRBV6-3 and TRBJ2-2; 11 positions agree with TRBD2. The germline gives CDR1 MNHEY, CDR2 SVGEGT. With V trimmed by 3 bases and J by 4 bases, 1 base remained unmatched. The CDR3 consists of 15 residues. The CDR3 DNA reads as TGTGCCAGCAGTTATAGCGGGAGGGCCACCGGGGAGCTGTTTTTT. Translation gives CASSYSGRATGELFF.

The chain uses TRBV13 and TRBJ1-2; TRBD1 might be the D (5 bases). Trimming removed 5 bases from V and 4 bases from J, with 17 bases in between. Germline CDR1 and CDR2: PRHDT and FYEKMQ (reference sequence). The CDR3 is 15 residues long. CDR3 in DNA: TGTGCCAGCAGCGCAATGTCCGGGACGGCCTATGGCTACACCTTC. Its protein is CASSAMSGTAYGYTF.

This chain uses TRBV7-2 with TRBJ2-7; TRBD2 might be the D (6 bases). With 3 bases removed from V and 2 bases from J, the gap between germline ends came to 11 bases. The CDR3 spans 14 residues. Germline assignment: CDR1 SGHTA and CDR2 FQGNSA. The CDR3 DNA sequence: TGTGCCAGCAGCTTTGGGGGGAGAGCCTACGAGCAGTACTTC. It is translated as CASSFGGRAYEQYF.

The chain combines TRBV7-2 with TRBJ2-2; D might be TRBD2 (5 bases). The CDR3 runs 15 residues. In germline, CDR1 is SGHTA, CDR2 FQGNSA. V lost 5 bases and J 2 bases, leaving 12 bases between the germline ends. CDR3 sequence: CASSPSGRNTGELFF. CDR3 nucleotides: TGTGCCAGCAGCCCCAGTGGGAGAAACACCGGGGAGCTGTTTTTT.

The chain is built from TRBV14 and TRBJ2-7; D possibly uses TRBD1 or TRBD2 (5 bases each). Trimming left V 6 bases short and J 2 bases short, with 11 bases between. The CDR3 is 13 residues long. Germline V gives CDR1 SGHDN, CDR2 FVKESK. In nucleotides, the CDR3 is TGTGCCAGCAGTCGGGACGGACCCTACGAGCAGTACTTC. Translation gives CASSRDGPYEQYF.

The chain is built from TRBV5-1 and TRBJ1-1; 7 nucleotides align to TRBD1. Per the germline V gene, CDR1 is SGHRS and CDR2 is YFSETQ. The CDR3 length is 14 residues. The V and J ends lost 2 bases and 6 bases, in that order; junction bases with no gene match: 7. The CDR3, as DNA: TGCGCCAGCAGCTTTTGGACAGGACACCCTGAAGCTTTCTTT. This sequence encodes CASSFWTGHPEAFF. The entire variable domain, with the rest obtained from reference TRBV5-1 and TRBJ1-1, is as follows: KAGVTQTPRYLIKTRGQQVTLSCSPISGHRSVSWYQQTPGQGLQFLFEYFSETQRNKGNFPGRFSGRQFSNSRSEMNVSTLELGDSALYLCASSFWTGHPEAFFGQGTRLTVV.

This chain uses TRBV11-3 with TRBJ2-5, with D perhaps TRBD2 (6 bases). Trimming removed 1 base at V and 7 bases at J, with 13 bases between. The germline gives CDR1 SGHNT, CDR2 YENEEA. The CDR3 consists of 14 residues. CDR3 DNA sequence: TGTGCCAGCAGCTTAGGGGGAGGTACTGGGACCCAGTACTTC. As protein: CASSLGGGTGTQYF.

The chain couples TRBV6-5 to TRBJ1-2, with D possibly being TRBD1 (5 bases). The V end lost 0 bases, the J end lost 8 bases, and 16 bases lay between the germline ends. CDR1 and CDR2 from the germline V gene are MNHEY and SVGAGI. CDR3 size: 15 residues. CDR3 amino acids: CASSYSPQLGGGYTF. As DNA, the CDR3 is TGTGCCAGCAGTTACTCCCCGCAGCTGGGGGGAGGCTACACCTTC.

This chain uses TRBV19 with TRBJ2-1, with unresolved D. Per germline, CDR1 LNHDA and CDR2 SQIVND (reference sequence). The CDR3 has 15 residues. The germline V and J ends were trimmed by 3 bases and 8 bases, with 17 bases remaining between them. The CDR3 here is CASSIAARHRDEQFF. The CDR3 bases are TGTGCCAGTAGTATTGCAGCTCGACATCGGGATGAGCAGTTCTTC.